This T cell receptor beta chain stems from a study of T cells in Graves' hyperthyroidism and ophthalmopathy. This clonotype was observed at least ten times. This CDR3 is 15 amino acids long. V was cut by 4 bases and J by 5 bases, with 17 bases left in between. TCR beta CDR3 regions were amplified from RNA transcripts. First-round RT-PCR of the TCR CDR3 relied on the HTBI primer set. TCRdb ran MiXCR on the multiplex PCR reads and lists one entry per CDR3 protein. The data show about 480,000 distinct CDR3 sequences, around 14% seen once. The sample was blood. This TCR was sampled from a young woman with Graves' hyperthyroidism. This sequence joins TRBV12-3 or TRBV12-4 and TRBJ1-2; D remains ambiguous. CDR3 nucleotide sequence: TGTGCCAGCAGTTCCGTCGCGAACCGGGTTTATGGCTACACCTTC. Its protein product is CASSSVANRVYGYTF.